The following is a T cell receptor beta chain sequence with its context. Assay used: immunoSEQ multiplex PCR; TCRdb lists only in-frame clones, some missing. Counted here are 250,000 to 300,000 clones, around 88% occurring once; the ten biggest clones make up just under 7%. This sample is drawn from a study of blood T cell repertoires in COVID-19. Whole-study context: Samples of COVID-19 (acute and convalescent) were obtained from the United States, Italy and Spain. PBMCs, B-cell-depleted T cells, or T cells provided the cDNA or gDNA that made up the material.

V shed 2 bases and J 8 bases; nucleotides not matched to a gene: 8. Germline values: CDR1 MNHNS, CDR2 SASEGT. The CDR3 runs 14 residues. The specimen sequenced was peripheral blood. This receptor was obtained from a woman aged 30 to 39 who had recovered from COVID-19. The gene calls are TRBV6-1 and TRBJ1-2; 7 bases are a match to TRBD1. The CDR3 nucleotides are TGTGCCAGCAGTGAACTCGACAGGGAAGGCGGCTACACCTTC. Translated: CASSELDREGGYTF.